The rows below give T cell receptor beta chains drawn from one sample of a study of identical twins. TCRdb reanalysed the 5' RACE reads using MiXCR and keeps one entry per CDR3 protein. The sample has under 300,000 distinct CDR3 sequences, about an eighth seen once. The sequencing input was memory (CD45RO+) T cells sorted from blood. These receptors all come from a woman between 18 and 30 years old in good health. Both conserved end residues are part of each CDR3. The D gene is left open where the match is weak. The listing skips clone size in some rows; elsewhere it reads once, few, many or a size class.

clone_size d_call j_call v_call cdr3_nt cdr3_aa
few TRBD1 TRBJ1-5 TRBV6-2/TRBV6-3 TGTGCCAGCAGACGCAGGACAGGGGGAGGTCAGCCCCAGCATTTT CASRRRTGGGQPQHF
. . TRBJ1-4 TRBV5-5 TGTGCCAGCAGCCGTGGGAGAAGTAATGAAAAACTGTTTTTT CASSRGRSNEKLFF
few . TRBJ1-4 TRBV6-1 TGTGCCAGCAACGACGGGGGGCGGTACCCTGAAAAACTGTTTTTT CASNDGGRYPEKLFF
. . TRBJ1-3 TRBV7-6 TGTGCCAGCAGCCCGATGGCGAGCTCTGGAAACACCATATATTTT CASSPMASSGNTIYF
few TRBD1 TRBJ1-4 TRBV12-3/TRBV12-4 TGTGCCAGCAGGCGTCAGGGGGAATCTAATGAAAAACTGTTTTTT CASRRQGESNEKLFF
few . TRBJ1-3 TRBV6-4 TGTGCCAGCAGTGAGATAGGCCTCGGGTCTGGAAACACCATATATTTT CASSEIGLGSGNTIYF
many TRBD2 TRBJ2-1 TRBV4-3 TGCGCCAGCAGCCATTCGAGAGGCGGGAGTGATGATGAGCAGTTCTTC CASSHSRGGSDDEQFF
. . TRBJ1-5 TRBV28 TGTGCCAGCAGTTTACCCGCGCAGCCCCAGCATTTT CASSLPAQPQHF
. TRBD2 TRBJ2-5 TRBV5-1 TGCGCCAGCAGCCTGGGTGGCGGGGGACAAGAGACCCAGTACTTC CASSLGGGGQETQYF
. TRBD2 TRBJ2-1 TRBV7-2 TGTGCCAGCAGCTCGACTAGCGGGAGGAAAGAGCAGTTCTTC CASSSTSGRKEQFF
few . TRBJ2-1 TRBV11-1 TGTGCCAGCAGCTTCCGGACAGCTTACAATGAGCAGTTCTTC CASSFRTAYNEQFF
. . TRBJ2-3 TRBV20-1 TGCAGTGCTAGAAATTCGAGGGGTCCAGATACGCAGTATTTT CSARNSRGPDTQYF
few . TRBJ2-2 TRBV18 TGTGCCAGCTCACCGAATTATCTTAAAAACGGGGAGCTGTTTTTT CASSPNYLKNGELFF
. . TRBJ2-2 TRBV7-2 TGTGCCAGCAGCTTGAACAGGGTGGCCGGGGAGCTGTTTTTT CASSLNRVAGELFF
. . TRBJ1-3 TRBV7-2 TGTGCCAGCAGCTTCGTGTACGATGGAAACACCATATATTTT CASSFVYDGNTIYF
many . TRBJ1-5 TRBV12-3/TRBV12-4 TGTGCCAGCAGTTTGGTAGGAAAAGATCAGCCCCAGCATTTT CASSLVGKDQPQHF
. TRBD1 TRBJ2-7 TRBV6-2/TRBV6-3 TGTGCCAGCGGTCCTACGGGACAGCTCTACGAGCAGTACTTC CASGPTGQLYEQYF
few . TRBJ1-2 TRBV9 TGTGCCAGCAGCGGTGGACCCTCCTATGGCTACACCTTC CASSGGPSYGYTF
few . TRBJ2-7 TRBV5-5 TGTGCCAGCAGCTTGGACCCCGGGGGCACATACGAGCAGTACTTC CASSLDPGGTYEQYF
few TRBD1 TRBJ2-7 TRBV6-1 TGTGCCAGCTCCTCCCCGGGACAGGGAAACTACGAGCAGTACTTC CASSSPGQGNYEQYF
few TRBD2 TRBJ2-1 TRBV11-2 TGTGCCAGCAGCTTCCAGACTAGCGGGGGGTACAATGAGCAGTTCTTC CASSFQTSGGYNEQFF
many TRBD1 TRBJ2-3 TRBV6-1 TGTGCCAGCAGACCAGGACAGGGAAGGGGAGATACGCAGTATTTT CASRPGQGRGDTQYF
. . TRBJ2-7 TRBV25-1 TGTGCCAGCAGTCCCTCATGGGGGGCGGGAGAGCAGTACTTC CASSPSWGAGEQYF
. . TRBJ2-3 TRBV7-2 TGTGCCAGCAGCTTAGAAGGGTTGGAGAGGGCAGATACGCAGTATTTT CASSLEGLERADTQYF
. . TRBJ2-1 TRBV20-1 TGCAGTGCCCGACGGGGGCCCGACAATGAGCAGTTCTTC CSARRGPDNEQFF
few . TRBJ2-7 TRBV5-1 TGCGCCAGCAGCTTGGGAGCCGGGACGGACTACGAGCAGTACTTC CASSLGAGTDYEQYF
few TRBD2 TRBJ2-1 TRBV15 TGTGCCACCAGCTTCTTGTTTAGGGCTAGCGGGGGGGTTAATGGTGAGCAGTTCTTC CATSFLFRASGGVNGEQFF
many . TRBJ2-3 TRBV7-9 TGTGCCAGCAGCACTACGCCACCGACCTTAGCCACAGATACGCAGTATTTT CASSTTPPTLATDTQYF
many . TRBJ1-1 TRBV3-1 TGTGCCAGCAGCCAAGGCCTTCTAAACACTGAAGCTTTCTTT CASSQGLLNTEAFF
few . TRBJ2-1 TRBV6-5 TGTGCCAGCAATTTCAGAGGAGGTCTTCATGAGCAGTTCTTC CASNFRGGLHEQFF
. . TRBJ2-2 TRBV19 TGTGCCAGTAGGAATAGCGGGAACACCGGGGAGCTGTTTTTT CASRNSGNTGELFF
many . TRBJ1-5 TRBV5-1 TGCGCCAGCAGCCCTGACCAGGCAAACAATCAGCCCCAGCATTTT CASSPDQANNQPQHF
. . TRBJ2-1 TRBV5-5 TGTGCCAGCAGCCTCCTGGGAAACCTCTACAATGAGCAGTTCTTC CASSLLGNLYNEQFF
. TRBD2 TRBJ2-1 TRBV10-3 TGTGCCATCAGTGAGTCCGCTAGCGGGAGTGTGAATGAGCAGTTCTTC CAISESASGSVNEQFF
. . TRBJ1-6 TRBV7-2 TGTGCCAGCAGCCAGAGCTTGGGCTATAATTCACCCCTCCACTTT CASSQSLGYNSPLHF
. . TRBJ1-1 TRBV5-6 TGTGCCAGCAGCCCGAGTGCCGGGGGAGAGGGTATCATGGCTTTCTTT CASSPSAGGEGIMAFF
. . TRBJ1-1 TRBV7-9 TGTGCCAGCAGCTTATTTTCGTCGGAGGGCCCGAACACTGAAGCTTTCTTT CASSLFSSEGPNTEAFF
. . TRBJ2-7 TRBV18 TGTGCCAGCTCAGACCTTTCTGGCAGGGAAAGGTACGAGCAGTACTTC CASSDLSGRERYEQYF
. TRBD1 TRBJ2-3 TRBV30 TGTGCCGGACAGGGATGGTCAGATACGCAGTATTTT CAGQGWSDTQYF
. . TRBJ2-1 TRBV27 TGTGCCAGCAGTTTACGGCGGGACGTCCACAATGAGCAGTTCTTC CASSLRRDVHNEQFF
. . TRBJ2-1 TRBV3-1 TGTGCCAGCAGCCATCCCCTAGGGCAGGGCAATGAGCAGTTCTTC CASSHPLGQGNEQFF
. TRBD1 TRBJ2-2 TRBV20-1 TGCAGTGCAAGCGACAGGACAGGGAATGGGAGGGAGCTGTTTTTT CSASDRTGNGRELFF
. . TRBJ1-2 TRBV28 TGTGCCAGCAGCCAGTCGGGGGGTCCTTATGGCTACACCTTC CASSQSGGPYGYTF
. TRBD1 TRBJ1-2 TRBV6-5 TGTGCCAGCAGTTACTCGGACAGGGGTCATGGCTACACCTTC CASSYSDRGHGYTF
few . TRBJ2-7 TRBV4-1 TGCGCCAGCAGCCAAGATATAGCGATCAGCTCCTACGAGCAGTACTTC CASSQDIAISSYEQYF
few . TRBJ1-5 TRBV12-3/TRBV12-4 TGTGCCAGCAGTTTCTTGGGGAACCAGCCCCAGCATTTT CASSFLGNQPQHF
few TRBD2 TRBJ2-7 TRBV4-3 TGCGCCAGCAGACGAGAGGCGGGAGCTGGGGAGCAGTACTTC CASRREAGAGEQYF
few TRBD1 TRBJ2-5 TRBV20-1 TGCAGTGCTAGACCCCCGGGACAGGGAACCGAGACCCAGTACTTC CSARPPGQGTETQYF
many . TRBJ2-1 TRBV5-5 TGTGCCAGCAGCTCCCACAATGAGCAGTTCTTC CASSSHNEQFF
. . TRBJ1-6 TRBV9 TGTGCCAGCAGCGTCGATTCCTATGGTTTTAATTCACCCCTCCACTTT CASSVDSYGFNSPLHF